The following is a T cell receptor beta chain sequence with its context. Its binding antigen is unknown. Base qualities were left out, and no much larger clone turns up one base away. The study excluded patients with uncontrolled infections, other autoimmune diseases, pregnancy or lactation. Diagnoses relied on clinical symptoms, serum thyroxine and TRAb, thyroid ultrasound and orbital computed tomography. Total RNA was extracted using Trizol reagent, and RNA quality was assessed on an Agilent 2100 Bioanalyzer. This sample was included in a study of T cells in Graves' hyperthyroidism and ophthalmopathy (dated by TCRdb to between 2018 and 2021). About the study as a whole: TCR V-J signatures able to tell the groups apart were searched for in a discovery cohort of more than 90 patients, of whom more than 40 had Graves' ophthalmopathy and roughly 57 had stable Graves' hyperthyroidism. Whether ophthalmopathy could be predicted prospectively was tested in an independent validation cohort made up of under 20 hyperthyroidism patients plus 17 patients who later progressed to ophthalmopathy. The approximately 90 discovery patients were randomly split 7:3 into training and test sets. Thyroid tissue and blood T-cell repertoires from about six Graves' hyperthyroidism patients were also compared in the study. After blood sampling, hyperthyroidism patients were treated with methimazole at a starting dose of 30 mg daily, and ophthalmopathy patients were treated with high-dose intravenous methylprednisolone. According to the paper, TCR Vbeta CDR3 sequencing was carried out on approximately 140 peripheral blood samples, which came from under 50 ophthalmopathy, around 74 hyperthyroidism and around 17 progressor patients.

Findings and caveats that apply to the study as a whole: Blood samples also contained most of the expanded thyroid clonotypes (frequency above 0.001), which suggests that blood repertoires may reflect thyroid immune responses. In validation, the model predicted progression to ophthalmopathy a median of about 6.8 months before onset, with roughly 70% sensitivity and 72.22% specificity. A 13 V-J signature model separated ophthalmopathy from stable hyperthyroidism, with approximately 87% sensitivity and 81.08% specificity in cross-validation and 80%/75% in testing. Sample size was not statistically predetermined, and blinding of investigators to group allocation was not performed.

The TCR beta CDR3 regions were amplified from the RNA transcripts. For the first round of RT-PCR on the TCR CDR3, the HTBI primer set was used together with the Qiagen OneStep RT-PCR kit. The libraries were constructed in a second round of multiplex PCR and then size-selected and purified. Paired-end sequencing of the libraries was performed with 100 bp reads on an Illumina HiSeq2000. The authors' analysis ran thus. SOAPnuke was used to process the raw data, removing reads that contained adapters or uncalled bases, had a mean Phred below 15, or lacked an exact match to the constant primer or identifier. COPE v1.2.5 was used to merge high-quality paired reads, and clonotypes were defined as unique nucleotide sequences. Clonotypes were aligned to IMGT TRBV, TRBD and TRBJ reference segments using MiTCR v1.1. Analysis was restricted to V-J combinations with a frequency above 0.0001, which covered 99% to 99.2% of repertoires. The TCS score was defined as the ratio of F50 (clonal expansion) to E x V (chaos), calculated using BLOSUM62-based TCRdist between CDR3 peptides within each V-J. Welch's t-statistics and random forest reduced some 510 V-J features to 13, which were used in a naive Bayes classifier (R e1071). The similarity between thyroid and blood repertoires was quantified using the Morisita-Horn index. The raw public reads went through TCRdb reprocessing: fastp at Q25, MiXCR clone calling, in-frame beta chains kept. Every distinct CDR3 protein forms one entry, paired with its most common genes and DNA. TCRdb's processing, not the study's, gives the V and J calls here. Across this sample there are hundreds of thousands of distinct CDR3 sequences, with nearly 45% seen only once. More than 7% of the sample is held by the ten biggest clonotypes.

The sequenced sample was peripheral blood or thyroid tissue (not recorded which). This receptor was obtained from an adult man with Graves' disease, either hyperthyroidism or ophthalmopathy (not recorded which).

The CDR3 protein: CASSHNRGLTGELFF. The nucleotide sequence is TGTGCCAGCAGTCATAACAGGGGGCTCACCGGGGAGCTGTTTTTT. The rearrangement combines TRBV7-9 with TRBJ2-2; 9 nucleotides in the junction match TRBD1. From the germline V gene (reference sequence), CDR1 is SEHNR and CDR2 is FQNEAQ. The CDR3 goes from the cysteine to the phenylalanine over 15 residues. The retained sequence is limited to the CDR3, 45 bases, with the frame set at the first base. Clipping removes 6 bases from V and 4 bases from J, with 6 as the unmatched junction base count.